Shown below are 2 T cell receptor beta chains from a single sample sequenced in a study of graft-versus-host responses after intestinal transplantation. The antigens these receptors bind are not known. The table came from immunoSEQ multiplex PCR; TCRdb's copy has only in-frame clones and leaves some out. The data contain 96,000 or so clones, 90% to 95% of them seen just once; the ten biggest clones take up roughly 0.17%. The material was unstimulated CD4+ T cells sorted from spleen or lymph node cells, obtained before intestinal transplant. Every receptor here comes from a human donor who received an intestinal transplant.

This rearrangement joins TRBV18 to TRBJ1-1; a possible D gene is TRBD1 (5 bases). Germline V gene sequence: CDR1 KGHSH, CDR2 LQKENI. The CDR3 consists of 13 residues. V was clipped by 6 bases and J by 2 bases, with 10 bases between them. In DNA, the CDR3 is TGTGCCAGCTCGGAGGGGCAAAACACTGAAGCTTTCTTT. Translated, it gives CASSEGQNTEAFF.

The genes are TRBV6-1 and TRBJ2-6; a weak D match, TRBD1 (5 bases). The ends were cut back, 2 bases at V and 1 base at J, with 18 bases in the middle. CDR3 length: 19 amino acids. Germline V gene sequence: CDR1 MNHNS, CDR2 SASEGT. CDR3 sequence (DNA): TGTGCCAGCAGTGAATACAAGGGGCTTTGGGTGTCTGGGGCCAACGTCCTGACTTTC. Translation gives CASSEYKGLWVSGANVLTF.